This T cell receptor (beta chain) came from a study of cytomegalovirus exposure and HLA in healthy donors (dated by TCRdb to 2015 to 2018). The study in broad terms: According to an earlier analysis of a few hundred of the donors, 150 million to 200 million T cells yielded 117 million unique TCR beta sequences and 276 Gb of sequence data. Across around 400 genotyped donors of the cohort, an average of about 200,000 unique TCR beta nucleotide sequences per donor were sequenced, and approximately 17% of those sequences were non-productive. Using immunosequencing, the study profiled T cell repertoires from about 610 subjects and related those repertoires to cytomegalovirus serostatus. Around 330 gigabases of sequencing data and 70 million to 100 million unique TCR sequences made up an early release that covered approximately 700 HLA-typed donors. Roughly 5 DR-DQ haplotypes were handled as single units for association and clustering, since linkage in the cohort was strong. A later analysis re-examined previously published TCR beta repertoires from roughly 650 donors and added high-resolution HLA genotyping to investigate patterns of TCR occurrence. The number of typed donors differed by locus: roughly 620-630 for A, B, C, DRB1 and DQB1; some 500 for DQA1; roughly 600 for DPA1; and roughly 490 for DPB1. Rather than drawing on any new phenotypic data, the later analysis identified candidate immune exposures from TCR beta sequences and the way those sequences occurred across donors. To predict cytomegalovirus infection status, the study combined high-throughput TCR immunosequencing, statistical association of individual TCRs with disease status, and machine learning. Of the 300 to 450 genotyped donors, 65% to 90% were placed in the genetic ancestry cluster associated with self-reported Caucasian donors. A separate validation cohort of about 110 different subjects was used in addition to the roughly 720-subject first cohort. In an earlier analysis of more than 550 of the donors, high-throughput TCR beta sequencing was used to judge whether each TCR beta V gene segment behaved as functional or pseudogenic. The study was designed to test whether signatures of past pathogen exposure could be identified by cataloging public T cell receptors. HLA typing covered class I and class II loci at four-digit resolution. Every repertoire in the discovery cohort had been generated on one and the same sequencing platform. In a later genetic analysis, genome-wide SNP genotypes for 398 of the 666 donors were used, and that subset was treated as a discovery cohort. Donor age, sex, ethnicity and CMV serostatus were compiled alongside the repertoire data.

From a lookup of the germline V gene, CDR1 and CDR2 are SGHVS and FQNEAQ. The CDR3 sequence holds 15 residues, the cysteine and phenylalanine included. Only the CDR3 part of the read is kept: 45 bases, read in frame from the first base. Trimming takes 4 bases from V and 0 bases from J, and the germline ends sit 11 bases apart. Libraries were made using the immunoSEQ multiplex PCR assay. The multiplex PCR relied on a mix of 60 forward primers for TCR Vbeta segments and 13 reverse primers for TCR Jbeta segments. The CDR3 region of rearranged TCR beta genes was amplified from genomic DNA with a multiplex PCR assay. On the Illumina HiSeq System, the amplified TCR beta libraries were sequenced as 87-base-pair reads. The authors processed their data as follows. Across the roughly 600 repertoires, a later analysis counted tens of millions of unique TCR beta chains, approximately 10 million of which were shared by at least two donors. To remove PCR and sequencing errors, raw reads were error-corrected and collapsed into unique sequences using a nearest-neighbor algorithm that merged closely related sequences. Alignment of CDR3 sequences to IMGT reference sequences was used to assign V, D and J gene segments. For a sequence to be retained, at least a six-nucleotide match to both a V gene segment and a J gene segment was required. A rearrangement was called productive if the CDR3 had no stop codons and remained in frame with V and J, and every other rearrangement was called non-productive. CDR3 was defined according to IMGT convention as the region running from the second conserved V-encoded cysteine to the conserved J-encoded phenylalanine. The earlier analysis of around 640 of the donors excluded sequences that lacked an unambiguous match to a single V gene segment. In an earlier analysis of several hundred of the donors, V segments were called functional above 56.7% productive rearrangements and were called segregating when the between-donor standard deviation exceeded 5%. A statistical classification framework was built for diagnosing cytomegalovirus status from the catalog of TCR beta chain sequences. V and J gene assignment, in a later analysis, came from comparing TCR nucleotide sequences with IMGT/GENE-DB human TR gene sequences. The TCRdist pipeline was used in a later analysis to assign CDR3 sequences and most-parsimonious VDJ recombination scenarios. In a later analysis, each TCR beta chain was defined by its CDR3 amino acid sequence together with its V-gene family, and reads without a unique V-gene family were excluded. A later analysis removed 592 highly shared, low-generation-probability nucleotide sequences to deal with suspected cross-contamination and a sequencing artifact. A later analysis calculated a clonal expansion index for each public chain from normalized within-repertoire ranks of inferred template counts. In a later analysis, generation probabilities were computed with a VDJ recombination model fitted to out-of-frame rearrangements, and the resulting probabilities were checked against IGoR. In a later analysis, hypergeometric tests were used to score TCR-TCR, TCR-HLA and TCR-CMV co-occurrence, with a repertoire-size bias correction applied to TCR pairs. A later analysis estimated false discovery rates by permuting HLA or CMV assignments 20 times. In a later analysis, co-occurring TCRs were grouped with DBSCAN, and TCRdist sequence similarity was added when clustering was performed within HLA-allele-positive subsets. For co-occurrence clustering, repertoires with fewer than 30,000 or more than 120,000 public chains were excluded, along with about five repertoires with anomalous nucleotide sharing. Entries here come from immuneACCESS through TCRdb and include only in-frame sequences with V and J called. Some clones fail to appear in such tables; in the studies checked, an unresolved V gene covers under half of the shortfall, and the cause of the remainder is unknown. Clone size and V and J calls were adopted from that table, with D and trimming inferred from the DNA. Across this sample there are about 73,000 clones, with roughly four fifths seen only once. Clones ranked in the top ten supply around 12% of the sample.

Concerning this clone itself: What this receptor recognizes is not known. Qualities for individual bases were not recorded, and no much larger clone is one base off.

In total, approximately 700 healthy bone marrow donors made up the cohort. At the time of sampling, every cohort member was nominally healthy, though immune exposures that went unrecorded were likely present. The donor tested CMV seronegative, placing the donor among the roughly 340 seronegative members of the cohort. Each donor provided a peripheral blood sample, and peripheral blood mononuclear cells were used for TCR beta sequencing. Genomic DNA extraction from the blood cell samples was performed with the Qiagen DNeasy Blood Extraction Kit. Paper-wide results and their limitations: In a later genetic analysis, fewer N-insertions in productive TCRs were reported among donors in an Asian-associated ancestry cluster than the roughly 700-donor mean. For the cohort, immune exposure information was limited to CMV serostatus. Because the 87-base-pair reads could not distinguish some IMGT-functional V segments, including TRBV6-2 and TRBV6-3, those segments were excluded. This cohort had only TCR beta chains sequenced, and the lack of alpha or paired-chain data limited which features could be detected. When HLA alleles, especially DR and DQ, strongly co-occurred, attributing TCR associations to individual alleles was difficult. Most CMV-associated TCR beta chains appeared to be HLA-restricted in a later analysis, and the HLA associations seemed to be driven largely by CMV exposure. A few of the identified cytomegalovirus-associated TCR beta chains were confirmed in vitro to be specific for cytomegalovirus antigens. A later genetic analysis associated a missense DCLRE1C variant with V-gene and J-gene trimming of TCR beta chains, and an independent cohort replicated the association. Roughly uniform sequencing depth across donors was assumed in presence/absence analyses, although this assumption may not hold. A cluster of highly shared sequence variants was judged likely to represent a technical artifact of the sequencing pipeline. Linkage disequilibrium might explain the correlated functional status among segregating V segments, but an unknown experimental factor could not be ruled out. According to a later analysis, parvovirus B19, influenza, CMV and Epstein-Barr virus appeared linked to several top co-occurrence clusters. A further reported finding was that TCR beta sequences accurately predicted the HLA-A and HLA-B alleles for most subjects in the first cohort. Because HLA typing was missing for some donors at each locus, association tests included only the typed subset. In both the original and validation cohorts, the classifier was reported to diagnose cytomegalovirus status with high specificity and sensitivity. An earlier analysis of approximately 540 of the donors showed that most TCR beta V segments appeared in productive rearrangements either about 87% or about 30% of the time, which broadly matched IMGT annotations. While some public TCRs were present in many individuals, most TCR sequences turned up only very rarely across donors. The earlier analysis of some 540 of the donors excluded some 16 rarely observed V segments, including chromosome 9 orphons, because counts were too low. The authors suggested that the approach could potentially be generalized to other disease states and immunological phenotypes. A total of 150 to 200 TCR beta chains were listed by the study as associated with cytomegalovirus. In a later analysis, TCR association rates were found to vary across HLA loci, with the most associated TCRs seen for DRB1 alleles and the fewest for HLA-C alleles. At a false discovery rate of 0.05, a later analysis linked 16,000 or so TCR beta sequences to specific HLA alleles. In a later analysis, HLA-associated TCR beta chains showed more clonal expansion and lower generation probabilities than non-associated chains that were equally common.

The rearranged segments are TRBV7-8 and TRBJ2-3; possibly the D gene is TRBD2, per 6 matching bases. The receptor was derived from a man in his sixties or seventies in good health and CMV-seronegative. Sequencing used PBMCs. The CDR3 reads CASSSGTSSTDTQYF. The base sequence is TGTGCCAGCAGCTCCGGGACTTCTAGCACAGATACGCAGTATTTT.